This TCR beta chain appears in the sequencing data of a study of blood T cells in healthy people across ages. General study points: In long-lived donors, naive CD4+ cell counts and diversity exceeded those of aged donors.

Using a J-beta primer mix together with a sample-barcoded 5' primer, a second PCR was run for roughly 6 to 11 cycles. TCRdb ran MiXCR on the 5' RACE reads and lists one entry per CDR3 protein. The sample shows roughly 930,000 distinct CDR3 sequences, roughly 52% of them seen only once. Of note for this clonotype: Its cognate antigen is unknown.

Trimming stripped 3 bases from V and 4 bases from J, with 12 bases between. This CDR3 has 14 residues. The specimen sequenced was blood. The sequence derives from a young man in good health. This chain links TRBV12-3 or TRBV12-4 with TRBJ2-5; D is tentatively TRBD1 or TRBD2 (6 bases each). The DNA of the CDR3 is TGTGCCAGCAGTTTCGGGGGCCTTGGAGAGACCCAGTACTTC. Amino acids: CASSFGGLGETQYF.